A selection of T cell receptor beta chains follows, all from one sample in a study of T-cell memory formation after mild COVID-19. Each CDR3 protein is one row after TCRdb ran MiXCR on the 5' RACE reads. The table includes 75,000 to 95,000 distinct CDR3 sequences, about 14% detected once. Sequencing was done on a sample of PBMCs or a T cell subset sorted from them (not recorded which). The receptors derive from a man younger than 35 who had mild COVID-19 (a few samples of this study predate the infection). Cell type and time point are not known. Each CDR3 is given with its conserved first and last residue. D genes are given only for firm matches. A clone size is listed for some rows: how often the clone was seen (once, few, many), or a class if it is expanded.

clone_size d_call j_call v_call cdr3_nt cdr3_aa
. TRBD1 TRBJ1-4 TRBV4-1 TGCGCCAGCAGCCAAGAAGGAGGGGGCGGTCAAAAACTGTTTTTT CASSQEGGGGQKLFF
. . TRBJ1-4 TRBV6-4 TGTGCCAGCAGTGACCGGAGGGAAAGGAATGAAAAACTGTTTTTT CASSDRRERNEKLFF
few TRBD2 TRBJ2-1 TRBV14 TGTGCCAGCAGCTTGGGACTAGTTGAGCAGTTCTTC CASSLGLVEQFF
. . TRBJ2-5 TRBV20-1 TGCAGTGCTAGAGATCTAGCCGTCATGGTGACCCAGTACTTC CSARDLAVMVTQYF
many . TRBJ2-7 TRBV5-1 TGCGCCAGCAGAAATAACCTGGGCTACGAGCAGTACTTC CASRNNLGYEQYF
few TRBD1 TRBJ2-1 TRBV9 TGTGCCAGCAGCGAGGGACAGGGGGTGTACAATGAGCAGTTCTTC CASSEGQGVYNEQFF
. . TRBJ2-2 TRBV20-1 TGCAGTGCTAGGGGGCGGGGCTTCGGCACCGGGGAGCTGTTTTTT CSARGRGFGTGELFF
few . TRBJ1-1 TRBV6-2/TRBV6-3 TGTGCCAGCGCCGGCACAGACAACACTGAAGCTTTCTTT CASAGTDNTEAFF
few TRBD1 TRBJ1-5 TRBV28 TGTGCCAGCAGCCTGCGGACAGGGGGATGGGTTCAGCCCCAGCATTTT CASSLRTGGWVQPQHF
few . TRBJ1-5 TRBV12-3/TRBV12-4 TGTGCCAGCAGGACGGATAGCGATCAGCCCCAGCATTTT CASRTDSDQPQHF
. TRBD1 TRBJ2-3 TRBV7-8 TGTGCCAGCAGACAAACGGGACAGAGCACAGATACGCAGTATTTT CASRQTGQSTDTQYF
few TRBD1 TRBJ2-5 TRBV9 TGTGCCAGCAGCACCGACAGGGATGGAGAGACCCAGTACTTC CASSTDRDGETQYF
. . TRBJ2-2 TRBV4-3 TGCGCCAGCAGCCTTTGGGACACCAGAGACACCGGGGAGCTGTTTTTT CASSLWDTRDTGELFF
few . TRBJ2-1 TRBV29-1 TGCAGCGTTATGGGGGCCCAATCCTACAATGAGCAGTTCTTC CSVMGAQSYNEQFF
few . TRBJ2-7 TRBV5-1 TGCGCCAGCAGCTTGGCCGGCGCGCAGGGGGAGCAGTACTTC CASSLAGAQGEQYF
few . TRBJ1-1 TRBV7-9 TGTGCCAGCAGCCCTCCGGGGGGAACTGAAGCTTTCTTT CASSPPGGTEAFF
. . TRBJ2-2 TRBV4-2 TGTGCCAGCAGCCAACCTACCCTGTCCGGGATAGGGTCCGGGGAGCTGTTTTTT CASSQPTLSGIGSGELFF
. . TRBJ1-3 TRBV7-6 TGTGCCAGCAGCTTAGAGTGGGGCAGCTCTGGAAACACCATATATTTT CASSLEWGSSGNTIYF
. TRBD2 TRBJ2-5 TRBV4-3 TGCGCCAGCAGCCAAGTCGAGACTAGCGGGGGAGGAGAGACCCAGTACTTC CASSQVETSGGGETQYF
few . TRBJ2-1 TRBV5-1 TGCGCCAGCAGCTTGGGTAGCGGTGGTGTCAATGAGCAGTTCTTC CASSLGSGGVNEQFF
. . TRBJ2-1 TRBV6-2/TRBV6-3 TGTGCCAGCAGGGGGACTGTATACAATGAGCAGTTCTTC CASRGTVYNEQFF
few TRBD1 TRBJ2-2 TRBV5-1 TGCGCCAGCGCGGGACAGGGGATTGTCGGGGAGCTGTTTTTT CASAGQGIVGELFF
. TRBD1 TRBJ2-2 TRBV4-1 TGCGCCAGCAGCCAAAGGACAGGGGACACCGGGGAGCTGTTTTTT CASSQRTGDTGELFF
few . TRBJ2-5 TRBV4-1 TGCGCCAGCAGCCGGTCCGCGGGGAGGACGGAGACCCAGTACTTC CASSRSAGRTETQYF
. TRBD2 TRBJ2-5 TRBV4-2 TGTGCCAGCAGCCAGACTAGCGGGGGGGCAGAGACCCAGTACTTC CASSQTSGGAETQYF
. . TRBJ1-2 TRBV19 TGTGCCAGTACCTCCTCCGGGGGACGGGGCTACACCTTC CASTSSGGRGYTF
few TRBD2 TRBJ2-5 TRBV4-1 TGCGCCAGCAGCCAAGATAAGGTAGCGGGGTTCTACGGAGAGACCCAGTACTTC CASSQDKVAGFYGETQYF
few . TRBJ2-7 TRBV29-1 TGCAGCGTTGGTGAGCTGACCTACGAGCAGTACTTC CSVGELTYEQYF
. . TRBJ1-1 TRBV6-1 TGTGCCAGCAGTGAAGTTGGTATGAACACTGAAGCTTTCTTT CASSEVGMNTEAFF
few . TRBJ1-4 TRBV9 TGTGCCAGCAGCGTGGAGGGAGGGGTTCTGGAAAAACTGTTTTTT CASSVEGGVLEKLFF
few . TRBJ1-1 TRBV12-3/TRBV12-4 TGTGCCAGCAGTTATAACGCTGAAGCTTTCTTT CASSYNAEAFF
many TRBD2 TRBJ2-3 TRBV6-6 TGTGCCAGCAGTTACCCGGGGGGTCAGAGAGATACGCAGTATTTT CASSYPGGQRDTQYF
. . TRBJ1-3 TRBV9 TGTGCCAGCAGCTCGCTTCAACACGAAAACACCATATATTTT CASSSLQHENTIYF
. . TRBJ1-5 TRBV12-3/TRBV12-4 TGTGCCAGCAGTTTTGTTAATCGTCAGCCCCAGCATTTT CASSFVNRQPQHF
. . TRBJ1-5 TRBV7-2 TGTGCCAGCAGCTCCGATGCGGGGCAGCCCCAGCATTTT CASSSDAGQPQHF
. . TRBJ2-3 TRBV12-3/TRBV12-4 TGTGCCAGCAGTTTAGGCAGAAGCACAGATACGCAGTATTTT CASSLGRSTDTQYF